A single sample is the source of the 4 T cell receptor beta chains below, sequenced in a study of cytomegalovirus exposure and HLA in healthy donors (dated by TCRdb to about 2017). The library was made by the immunoSEQ multiplex PCR assay. A mixture of 60 forward primers for TCR Vbeta segments and 13 reverse primers for TCR Jbeta segments was used in the multiplex PCR. Sourced from immuneACCESS, this table was stored by TCRdb with only in-frame sequences that have V and J called. A share of the clones is absent; for the studies checked, an unresolved V gene accounts for under half, and the remainder has no known explanation. The sample data list 50,000 to 80,000 clones, and 60% to 80% of these were observed just once. In total, the top ten clones hold roughly 5.1% of the sample. Sequenced input: PBMCs. These receptors were obtained from a male donor in good health and CMV-seropositive.

This chain joins TRBV13 and TRBJ2-5; TRBD1 aligns across 8 bases. This CDR3 region has 15 residues. The ends lost 5 bases at V and 2 bases at J; junction bases unmatched: 7. CDR1 and CDR2 (germline): PRHDT, FYEKMQ (reference sequence). The CDR3 sequence is CASSRPTGGQETQYF. CDR3 nucleotide sequence: TGTGCCAGCAGCCGCCCTACAGGGGGGCAAGAGACCCAGTACTTC.

This chain joins TRBV10-3 and TRBJ2-1, with 12 bases aligning to TRBD2. J lost 4 bases, V lost 6 bases, and 7 bases had no gene match. The germline V gene encodes CDR1 ENHRY and CDR2 SYGVKD. CDR3 length: 16 amino acids. The CDR3 nucleotides are TGTGCCATCAGGTATCGGACTAGCGGGGTTTACAATGAGCAGTTCTTC. Encoded protein: CAIRYRTSGVYNEQFF.

V and J are TRBV5-1 and TRBJ2-7; TRBD1 aligns across 10 bases. The CDR3 extends over 18 amino acids. The junction had 15 bases not matched to a gene; V was cut back by 6 bases and J by 0 bases. The germline gives CDR1 SGHRS, CDR2 YFSETQ. This CDR3 is CASTFSLTGTGVSYEQYF. In DNA, the CDR3 is TGCGCCAGCACCTTTTCGCTAACCGGGACAGGGGTCTCCTACGAGCAGTACTTC.

V gene TRBV6-6 combines with J gene TRBJ1-5; 10 nucleotides line up with TRBD1. The CDR3 totals 14 residues. After removal of 5 bases from V and 6 bases from J, the junction contained 4 bases not matched to a gene. Germline V gives CDR1 MNHNY, CDR2 SVGAGI (reference sequence). The CDR3 nucleotides read TGTGCCAGCAGTGACGACAGGGGGCTTCAGCCCCAGCATTTT. Translated: CASSDDRGLQPQHF.